This entry lists 16 T cell receptor beta chains sequenced from one sample in a study of OX40 agonist ivuxolimab in advanced cancers. Libraries were made using the immunoSEQ multiplex PCR assay. The table was pulled from immuneACCESS by TCRdb, which kept in-frame rearrangements only. Such tables lose some clones; where checked, under half of the loss comes from unresolved V genes, and the rest has no known cause. The sample records about 43,000 clones, around 85% of which are singletons. About 15% of the sample lies in the top ten. Sequenced material: CD4+ or CD8+ T cells sorted from blood, taken in a trial of the OX40 agonist ivuxolimab. The source of these receptors is an adult with an advanced solid tumor such as melanoma, head and neck, liver or kidney cancer.

The chain recombines TRBV4-1 with TRBJ2-5; no clear D gene. The CDR3 is 13 amino acids. In germline, CDR1 is MGHRA, CDR2 YSYEKL. Trimming pared 3 bases from V and 8 bases from J, leaving 13 bases between. CDR3 coding DNA: TGCGCCAGCAGCCACGCGGCCCCGGCAACCCAGTACTTC. Translation: CASSHAAPATQYF.

The chain joins TRBV29-1 to TRBJ2-1, with D perhaps matching TRBD2 (6 bases). Germline CDR1 reads SQVTM; CDR2 reads ANQGSEA. The CDR3 spans 13 residues. CDR3 DNA: TGCAGTGGGGTGGAGGGAGGAGACAATGAGCAGTTCTTC. It is translated as CSGVEGGDNEQFF.

CDR3 coding DNA: TGTGCCACCAGCAGAGATCAGCCTGGTGGTAATCAGCCCCAGCATTTT. As protein: CATSRDQPGGNQPQHF. The chain joins TRBV15 to TRBJ1-5, with D unclear. V lost 0 bases to trimming and J lost 4 bases, with 13 bases between them. Germline V gene data show CDR1 as LNHNV and CDR2 as YYDKDF (reference sequence). The length of the CDR3 is 16 residues.

CDR3 sequence reads: CAVEDSSYEQYV. CDR3 DNA: TGTGCCGTTGAGGACAGCTCCTACGAGCAGTACGTC. The V and J genes are TRBV6-1 and TRBJ2-7; TRBD1 might be the D (6 bases). The V gene lost 11 bases and the J gene lost 0 bases, with 11 bases spanning the gap. Germline loops: CDR1 MNHNS, CDR2 SASEGT. The CDR3 sequence is 12 residues long.

The chain combines TRBV10-3 with TRBJ2-1; 10 bases map to TRBD2. This CDR3 contains 16 residues. J gave up 2 bases and V 2 bases, and 3 bases lay outside the gene matches. Per germline, CDR1 ENHRY and CDR2 SYGVKD. CDR3 in amino acids: CAISESGGAPYNEQFF. The CDR3 DNA reads TGTGCCATCAGTGAGAGCGGGGGGGCGCCCTACAATGAGCAGTTCTTC.

The rearrangement joins TRBV6-5 to TRBJ2-1; 10 nucleotides line up with TRBD2. J gave up 9 bases and V 5 bases, and 10 bases lay outside the gene matches. Germline loops: CDR1 MNHEY, CDR2 SVGAGI. This CDR3 is 15 amino acids long. The chain's CDR3 is CASSISGRAALEQFF. The CDR3 bases are TGTGCCAGCAGTATCAGCGGGAGGGCCGCTCTTGAGCAGTTCTTC.

V gene TRBV28 combines with J gene TRBJ2-7, with 10 bases that match TRBD1. Germline CDR1 is MDHEN and CDR2 is SYDVKM. CDR3 length: 14 amino acids. With 5 bases clipped from V and 2 bases from J, the junction kept 3 bases outside the gene matches. CDR3 DNA: TGTGCCAGCAGTGGGACAGGGGCGCCCTACGAGCAGTACTTC. It encodes CASSGTGAPYEQYF.

In this sample, this clone is medium-sized. The gene calls are TRBV4-3 and TRBJ1-1, with unresolved D. Trimming cost V 0 bases and J 0 bases, with 14 bases left between them. From germline, CDR1 is LGHNA and CDR2 YSLEER. CDR3 length: 17 amino acids. This CDR3 reads CASSQDLRSDMNTEAFF. The DNA for the CDR3 is TGCGCCAGCAGCCAAGATCTTCGGTCAGACATGAACACTGAAGCTTTCTTT.

CDR3 sequence reads: CASSFQDRPSTDTQYF. In nucleotides, the CDR3 is TGTGCCAGCAGCTTCCAGGACAGGCCGAGCACAGATACGCAGTATTTT. The chain couples TRBV7-8 to TRBJ2-3; 7 positions match TRBD1. The CDR3 consists of 16 residues. The junction had 6 bases not matched to a gene; V was cut back by 3 bases and J by 0 bases. CDR1 SGHVS and CDR2 FQNEAQ come from the germline V gene.

The chain uses TRBV7-3 and TRBJ2-3, with 8 bases aligning to TRBD2. J was trimmed by 8 bases and V by 3 bases; bases with no gene match: 10. The germline V gene has CDR1 SGHTA and CDR2 FQGTGA. The CDR3 is made up of 15 amino acids. The chain's CDR3 is CASSFIAGGVGTQYF. Here the CDR3 DNA reads TGTGCCAGCAGCTTTATTGCGGGGGGAGTTGGTACGCAGTATTTT. Full variable domain (outside the CDR3, taken from reference TRBV7-3 and TRBJ2-3): GAGVSQTPSNKVTEKGKYVELRCDPISGHTALYWYRQSLGQGPEFLIYFQGTGAADDSGLPNDRFFAVRPEGSVSTLKIQRTERGDSAVYLCASSFIAGGVGTQYFGPGTRLTVL.

This clone has just one count. The J gene is TRBJ2-1, the V gene TRBV7-8; TRBD2 matches at 14 bases. The CDR3 is made up of 17 amino acids. Trimming took 1 base from V and 10 from J; bases not matched to a gene: 9. Germline V gene lookup returns CDR1 SGHVS and CDR2 FQNEAQ. The CDR3 protein is CASSLVVGLAGGGEQFF. The CDR3 DNA is TGTGCCAGCAGCTTAGTTGTCGGACTAGCGGGAGGTGGGGAGCAGTTCTTC.

This clone has a single count. This chain links TRBV2 with TRBJ2-1; D uncertain. With 4 bases removed from V and 6 bases from J, the gap between germline ends came to 4 bases. Germline V lookup: CDR1 SNHLY, CDR2 FYNNEI. The CDR3 extends over 11 amino acids. This chain's CDR3 is CASSGTNEQFF. For the CDR3, the DNA is TGTGCCAGCAGTGGCACCAATGAGCAGTTCTTC.

The chain recombines TRBV13 with TRBJ2-7; D may be TRBD1 (6 bases). The V end was cut by 8 bases, the J end by 1 base, with 9 bases between. Germline CDR1 PRHDT, CDR2 FYEKMQ (reference sequence). There are 12 residues in the CDR3. The CDR3 protein is CASARGSYEQYV. As DNA, the CDR3 is TGTGCCAGCGCCAGGGGTTCCTACGAGCAGTACGTC.

This sequence joins TRBV7-6 and TRBJ2-7, with D possibly being TRBD1 (6 bases). The CDR3 totals 13 residues. V lost 3 bases to trimming and J lost 6 bases, with 12 bases between them. Germline loops: CDR1 SGHVS, CDR2 FNYEAQ. This chain's CDR3 is CASSFDRRGEQYF. The CDR3 bases are TGTGCCAGCAGCTTCGACAGGAGAGGCGAGCAGTACTTC. The entire variable domain, with the rest obtained from reference TRBV7-6 and TRBJ2-7, is as follows: GAGVSQSPRYKVTKRGQDVALRCDPISGHVSLYWYRQALGQGPEFLTYFNYEAQQDKSGLPNDRFSAERPEGSISTLTIQRTEQRDSAMYRCASSFDRRGEQYFGPGTRLTVT.

The J gene is TRBJ2-2, the V gene TRBV7-8; perhaps TRBD2 as D (6 bases). CDR1 and CDR2 (germline): SGHVS, FQNEAQ. The CDR3 covers 15 residues. V was pared by 2 bases and J by 7 bases, with 14 bases between. CDR3 residues: CASSLMPRGNGELFF. CDR3 bases: TGTGCCAGCAGCTTAATGCCCCGGGGGAACGGGGAGCTGTTTTTT.

The V and J genes are TRBV28 and TRBJ2-7; 7 bases line up with TRBD2. Germline V gives CDR1 MDHEN, CDR2 SYDVKM. With V trimmed by 7 bases and J by 4 bases, 10 bases remained unmatched. This CDR3 has 14 amino acids. The CDR3 reads CASTSLGGNYEQYF. In DNA form, the CDR3 reads TGTGCCAGCACCTCACTGGGGGGGAATTACGAGCAGTACTTC.